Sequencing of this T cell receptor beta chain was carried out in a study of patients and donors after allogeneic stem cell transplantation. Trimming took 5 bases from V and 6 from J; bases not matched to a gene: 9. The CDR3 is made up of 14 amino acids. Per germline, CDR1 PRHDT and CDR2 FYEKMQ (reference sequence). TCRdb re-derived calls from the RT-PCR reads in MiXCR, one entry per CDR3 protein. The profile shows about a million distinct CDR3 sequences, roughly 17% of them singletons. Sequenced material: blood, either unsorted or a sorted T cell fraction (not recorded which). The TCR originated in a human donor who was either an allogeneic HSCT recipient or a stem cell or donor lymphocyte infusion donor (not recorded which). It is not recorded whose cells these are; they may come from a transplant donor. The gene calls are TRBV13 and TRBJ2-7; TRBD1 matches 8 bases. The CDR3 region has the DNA TGTGCCAGCAGCCAGGGACAGGCTCTTGGCGAGCAGTACTTC. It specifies CASSQGQALGEQYF.